The sample holds a few counts of the clone carrying this TCR beta chain. Its antigen remains unknown. Germline CDR1 reads KGHSH; CDR2 reads LQKENI. CDR3 length equals 12 residues. The junction had 5 bases not matched to a gene; V was cut back by 3 bases and J by 11 bases. The sample originates from a study of identical twins. Study conclusions and caveats: Carriage of fewer insertions was seen in abundant cord blood beta clonotypes, whereas memory repertoires showed none. Not following the same donors, the study drew its conclusions from cross-sectional statistical analysis.

In TCRdb, the 5' RACE reads were re-called with MiXCR into one record per CDR3 protein. The sample records about 690,000 distinct CDR3 sequences, around 6% being singletons. J is TRBJ1-1 and V is TRBV18; 8 nucleotides line up with TRBD1. The source of this sequence is a man aged 18 to 30 in good health. The sequencing sample was made of naive T cells sorted from blood. This CDR3 is CASSPGQERAFF. The CDR3 nucleotides are TGTGCCAGCTCACCGGGACAGGAGAGGGCTTTCTTT.